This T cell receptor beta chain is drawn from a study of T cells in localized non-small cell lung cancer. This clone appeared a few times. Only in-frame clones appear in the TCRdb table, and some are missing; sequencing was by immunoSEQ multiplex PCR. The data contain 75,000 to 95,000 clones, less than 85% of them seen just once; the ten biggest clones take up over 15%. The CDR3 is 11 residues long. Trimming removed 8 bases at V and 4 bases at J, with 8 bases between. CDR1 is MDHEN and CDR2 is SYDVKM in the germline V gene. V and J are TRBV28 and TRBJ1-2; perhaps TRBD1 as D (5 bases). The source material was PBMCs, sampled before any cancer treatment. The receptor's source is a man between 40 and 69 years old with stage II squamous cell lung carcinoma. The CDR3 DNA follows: TGTGCCAGCGGGGCACCCTATGGCTACACCTTC. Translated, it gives CASGAPYGYTF.